The rows below give T cell receptor beta chains drawn from one sample of a study of blood T cell repertoires in COVID-19. Here immunoSEQ multiplex PCR was the method, and the copy in TCRdb shows in-frame clones only, minus some. This table holds about 490,000 clones, 70% to 90% found once. The sample comprised peripheral blood. These receptors were taken from a human donor in a cohort sampled during active COVID-19. CDR3s leave out the opening cysteine and the closing phenylalanine or tryptophan.

ASSSLSGANVLT	TRBV3-1/TRBV3-2
ASSPNGNEKLF	TRBV7-8
ASRLAGASDEQF	TRBV7-3
ASSRDNTEAF	TRBV11-3
ASSPGFDYEQY	TRBV14
ASSLGTTGDTQY	TRBV7-3
ASTDSQETQY	TRBV30
ASGPQLAGINEQF	TRBV7-6
ASSQHRQGKDTGELF	TRBV3-1/TRBV3-2
SVEPGENTEAF	TRBV29-1
ACLPGLYNSPLH	TRBV30
ASSRLAGIDNNEQF	TRBV19
ATSITGTGGSEQY	TRBV15
AWSGGQSTDTQY	TRBV30
ASRGLAGEETQY	TRBV5-1
ASSLGLAGGTEQY	TRBV5-4
ASSLYNRGGGELF	TRBV5-4
ASSPVGLARTYEQY	TRBV13
ASSPVDSKSNQPQH	TRBV18
ASSLAGTGGETQY	TRBV7-6
ASSYRGEERENQETQY	TRBV6-2/TRBV6-3
ASSIVLQGPLSYGYT	TRBV19
ASSFGPGGFEKLF	TRBV7-9
ASSSPGHSSYEQY	TRBV27
ASRLMSSGRAPYNEQF	TRBV5-1
ASRGGLNTIY	TRBV2
ASSQEVNFKIAT	TRBV4-3
ASSRRGTEAF	TRBV6-5
ASGPGTDTQY	TRBV5-1
ASSSPRLAGLNEQF	TRBV19
ASSLGGASGGETQY	TRBV5-5
ASAPGDRGLYGYT	TRBV12-5
ASGPGETQY	TRBV2
ASTRTSGSNEQF	TRBV5-1
ASSYGWWGTGSYEQY	TRBV27
ASSVGHQETQY	TRBV9
AWRGGQGNSPLH	TRBV30
ASSIRGHEKLF	TRBV5-8
ASSLRGRANEQF	TRBV7-2
ASRQGIIVGGYT	TRBV4-1
ASSSGTSGTRSYNEQF	TRBV5-4
SAPGQGKTEAF	TRBV29-1
AWSPELGGELF	TRBV30
AILEREGLYEQY	TRBV2
ASSRPDRGLNTGELF	TRBV2
ASSISSMYQETQY	TRBV28
ASSQIFTGTLNTEAF	TRBV28
ASSLIVGEQY	TRBV5-4
ASSFRQASQTYEQY	TRBV27
ASSFGDRVEKLF	TRBV5-1